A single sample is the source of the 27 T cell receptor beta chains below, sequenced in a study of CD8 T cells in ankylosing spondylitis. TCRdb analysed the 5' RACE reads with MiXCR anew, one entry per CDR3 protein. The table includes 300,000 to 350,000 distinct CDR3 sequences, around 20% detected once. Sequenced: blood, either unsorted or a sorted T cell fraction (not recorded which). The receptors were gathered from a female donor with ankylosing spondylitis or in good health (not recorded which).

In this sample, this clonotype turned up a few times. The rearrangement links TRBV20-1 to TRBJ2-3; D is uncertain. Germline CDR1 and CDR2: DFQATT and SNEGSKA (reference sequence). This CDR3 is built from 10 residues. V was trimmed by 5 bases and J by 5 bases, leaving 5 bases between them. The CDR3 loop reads CSADIDTQYF. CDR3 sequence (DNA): TGCAGTGCTGACATAGATACGCAGTATTTT.

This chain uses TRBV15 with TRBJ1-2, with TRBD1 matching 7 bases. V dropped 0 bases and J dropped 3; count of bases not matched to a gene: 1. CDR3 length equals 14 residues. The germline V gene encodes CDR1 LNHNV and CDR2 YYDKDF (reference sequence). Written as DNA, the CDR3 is TGTGCCACCAGCAGAGAACAGGGGTACTATGGCTACACCTTC. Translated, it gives CATSREQGYYGYTF.

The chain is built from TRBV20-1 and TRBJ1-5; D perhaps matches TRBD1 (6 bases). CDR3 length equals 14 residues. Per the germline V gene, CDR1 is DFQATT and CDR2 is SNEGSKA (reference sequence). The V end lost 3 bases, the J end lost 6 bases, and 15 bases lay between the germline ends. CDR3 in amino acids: CSARLTGRIQPQHF. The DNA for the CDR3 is TGCAGTGCTAGGTTAACAGGGAGGATTCAGCCCCAGCATTTT.

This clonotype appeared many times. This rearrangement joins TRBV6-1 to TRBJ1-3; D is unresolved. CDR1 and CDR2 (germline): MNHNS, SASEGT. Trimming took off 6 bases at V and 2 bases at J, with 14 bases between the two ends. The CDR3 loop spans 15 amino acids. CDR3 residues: CASRGMGRTGNTIYF. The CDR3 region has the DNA TGTGCCAGCAGAGGGATGGGGAGAACTGGAAACACCATATATTTT.

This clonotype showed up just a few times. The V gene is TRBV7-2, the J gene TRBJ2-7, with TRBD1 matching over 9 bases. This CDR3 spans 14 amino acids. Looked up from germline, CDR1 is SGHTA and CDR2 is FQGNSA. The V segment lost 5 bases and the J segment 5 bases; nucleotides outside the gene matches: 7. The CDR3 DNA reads TGTGCCAGCAGCCCCCCGGGACAGGGCCACGAGCAGTACTTC. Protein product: CASSPPGQGHEQYF.

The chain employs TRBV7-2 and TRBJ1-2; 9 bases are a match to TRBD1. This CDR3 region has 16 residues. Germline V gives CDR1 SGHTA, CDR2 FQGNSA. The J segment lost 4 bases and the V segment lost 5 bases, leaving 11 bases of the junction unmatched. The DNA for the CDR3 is TGTGCCAGCAGCGCCTCGGACAGGGGTCGAGCCTATGGCTACACCTTC. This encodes CASSASDRGRAYGYTF.

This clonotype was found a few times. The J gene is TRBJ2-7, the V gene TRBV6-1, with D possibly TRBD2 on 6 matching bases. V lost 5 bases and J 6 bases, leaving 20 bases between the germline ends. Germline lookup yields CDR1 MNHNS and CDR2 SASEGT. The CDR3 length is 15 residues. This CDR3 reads CASSLTEGRVSEQYF. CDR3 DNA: TGTGCCAGCAGTCTGACGGAGGGGCGGGTCTCCGAGCAGTACTTC.

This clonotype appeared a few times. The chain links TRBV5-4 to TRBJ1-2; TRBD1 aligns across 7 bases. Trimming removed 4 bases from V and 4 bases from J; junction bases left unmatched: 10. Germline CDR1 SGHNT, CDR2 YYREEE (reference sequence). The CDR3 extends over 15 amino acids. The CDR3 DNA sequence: TGTGCCAGCAGCGACGGGACAGCCCCTTTCTATGGCTACACCTTC. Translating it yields CASSDGTAPFYGYTF. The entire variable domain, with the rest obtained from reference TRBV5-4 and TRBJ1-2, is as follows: ETGVTQSPTHLIKTRGQQVTLRCSSQSGHNTVSWYQQALGQGPQFIFQYYREEENGRGNFPPRFSGLQFPNYSSELNVNALELDDSALYLCASSDGTAPFYGYTFGSGTRLTVV.

The CDR3 DNA follows: TGCGCCAGCAGCCGTAGGACAGGGGGAGCAGATACGCAGTATTTT. Translating gives CASSRRTGGADTQYF. The chain combines TRBV5-1 with TRBJ2-3, with 10 bases that match TRBD1. The CDR3 consists of 15 residues. The J segment lost 4 bases and the V segment lost 4 bases, leaving 6 bases of the junction unmatched. Germline values: CDR1 SGHRS, CDR2 YFSETQ.

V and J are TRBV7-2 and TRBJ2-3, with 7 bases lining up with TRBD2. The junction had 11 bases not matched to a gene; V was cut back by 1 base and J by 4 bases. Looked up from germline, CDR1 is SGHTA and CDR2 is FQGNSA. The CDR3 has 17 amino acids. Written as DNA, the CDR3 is TGTGCCAGCAGCTTAGGCCTGGGGGGAGGGCTCGCAGATACGCAGTATTTT. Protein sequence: CASSLGLGGGLADTQYF.

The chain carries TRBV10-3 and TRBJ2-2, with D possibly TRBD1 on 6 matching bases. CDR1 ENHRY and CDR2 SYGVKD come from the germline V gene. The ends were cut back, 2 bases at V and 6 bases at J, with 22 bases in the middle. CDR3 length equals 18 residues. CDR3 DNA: TGTGCCATCAGTGAGCCTAAACTTCAGGGGATGAGGCCCGGGGAGCTGTTTTTT. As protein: CAISEPKLQGMRPGELFF.

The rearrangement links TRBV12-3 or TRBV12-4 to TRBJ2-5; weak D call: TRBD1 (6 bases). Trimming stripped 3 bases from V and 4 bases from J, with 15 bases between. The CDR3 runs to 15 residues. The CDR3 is CASSFSALGGETQYF. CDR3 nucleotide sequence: TGTGCCAGCAGTTTCTCCGCTTTAGGGGGAGAGACCCAGTACTTC.

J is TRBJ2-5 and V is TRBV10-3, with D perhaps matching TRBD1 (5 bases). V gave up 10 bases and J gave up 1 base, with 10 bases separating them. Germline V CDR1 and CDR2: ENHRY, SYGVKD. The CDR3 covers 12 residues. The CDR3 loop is CATRRGQETQYF. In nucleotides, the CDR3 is TGTGCCACCAGAAGGGGCCAAGAGACCCAGTACTTC.

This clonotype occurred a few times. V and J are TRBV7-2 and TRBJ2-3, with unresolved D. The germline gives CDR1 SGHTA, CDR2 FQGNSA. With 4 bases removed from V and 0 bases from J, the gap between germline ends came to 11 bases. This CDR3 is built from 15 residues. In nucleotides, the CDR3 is TGTGCCAGCAGCTCCTTGGTCCCTAGCACAGATACGCAGTATTTT. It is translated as CASSSLVPSTDTQYF. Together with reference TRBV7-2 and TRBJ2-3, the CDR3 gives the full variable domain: GAGVSQSPSNKVTEKGKDVELRCDPISGHTALYWYRQSLGQGLEFLIYFQGNSAPDKSGLPSDRFSAERTGGSVSTLTIQRTQQEDSAVYLCASSSLVPSTDTQYFGPGTRLTVL.

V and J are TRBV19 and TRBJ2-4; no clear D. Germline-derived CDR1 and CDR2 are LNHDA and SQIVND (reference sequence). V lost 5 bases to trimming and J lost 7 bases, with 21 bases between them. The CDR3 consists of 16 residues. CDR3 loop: CASSPFAGVRENIQYF. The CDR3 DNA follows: TGTGCCAGTAGTCCTTTCGCCGGCGTAAGAGAGAACATTCAGTACTTC.

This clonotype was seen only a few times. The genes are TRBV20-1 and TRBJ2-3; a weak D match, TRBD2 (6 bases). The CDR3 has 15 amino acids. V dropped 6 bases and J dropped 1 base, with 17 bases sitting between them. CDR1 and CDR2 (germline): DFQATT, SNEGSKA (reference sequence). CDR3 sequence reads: CSAPAAGRGTDTQYF. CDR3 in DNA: TGCAGTGCCCCGGCGGCGGGACGAGGCACAGATACGCAGTATTTT.

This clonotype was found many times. The CDR3 nucleotides read TGTGCCACCAGCCCGGTGGGGAGGAGCTCCTACAATGAGCAGTTCTTC. Translation: CATSPVGRSSYNEQFF. The V gene is TRBV15, the J gene TRBJ2-1; D is possibly TRBD2 (6 bases). Per the germline V gene, CDR1 is LNHNV and CDR2 is YYDKDF (reference sequence). The CDR3 sequence is 16 residues long. The ends were cut back, 5 bases at V and 0 bases at J, with 14 bases in the middle.

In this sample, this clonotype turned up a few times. The CDR3 sequence is CASSPLAADTDTQYF. CDR3 coding DNA: TGTGCCAGCTCACCACTGGCAGCCGATACAGATACGCAGTATTTT. The chain is built from TRBV18 and TRBJ2-3, with D unclear. The CDR3 totals 15 residues. V was shortened by 1 base and J by 3 bases, with 11 bases between the two germline ends. Germline-derived CDR1 and CDR2 are KGHSH and LQKENI.

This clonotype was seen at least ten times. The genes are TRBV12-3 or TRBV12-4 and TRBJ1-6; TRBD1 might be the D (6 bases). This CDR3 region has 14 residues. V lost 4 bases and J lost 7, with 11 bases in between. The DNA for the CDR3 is TGTGCCAGCAGTTCCGGGACAACGAATTCACCCCTCCACTTT. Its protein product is CASSSGTTNSPLHF.

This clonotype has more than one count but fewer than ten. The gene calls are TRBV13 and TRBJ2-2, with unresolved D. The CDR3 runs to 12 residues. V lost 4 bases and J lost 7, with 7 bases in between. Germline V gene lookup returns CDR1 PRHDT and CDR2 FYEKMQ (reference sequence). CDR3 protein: CASSSPRGELFF. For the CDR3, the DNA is TGTGCCAGCAGCTCCCCTCGCGGGGAGCTGTTTTTT. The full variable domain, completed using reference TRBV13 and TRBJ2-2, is AAGVIQSPRHLIKEKRETATLKCYPIPRHDTVYWYQQGPGQDPQFLISFYEKMQSDKGSIPDRFSAQQFSDYHSELNMSSLELGDSALYFCASSSPRGELFFGEGSRLTVL.

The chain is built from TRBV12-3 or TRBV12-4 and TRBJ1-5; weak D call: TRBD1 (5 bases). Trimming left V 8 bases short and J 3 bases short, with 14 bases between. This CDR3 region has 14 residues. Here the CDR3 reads CASGPGLINQPQHF. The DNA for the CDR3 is TGTGCCAGCGGCCCGGGACTCATCAATCAGCCCCAGCATTTT.

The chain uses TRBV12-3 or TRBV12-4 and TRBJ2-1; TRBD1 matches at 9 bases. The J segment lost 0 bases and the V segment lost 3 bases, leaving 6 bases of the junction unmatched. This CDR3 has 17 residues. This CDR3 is CASSFSGTGSSYNEQFF. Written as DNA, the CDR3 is TGTGCCAGCAGTTTCTCCGGGACAGGGAGCTCCTACAATGAGCAGTTCTTC.

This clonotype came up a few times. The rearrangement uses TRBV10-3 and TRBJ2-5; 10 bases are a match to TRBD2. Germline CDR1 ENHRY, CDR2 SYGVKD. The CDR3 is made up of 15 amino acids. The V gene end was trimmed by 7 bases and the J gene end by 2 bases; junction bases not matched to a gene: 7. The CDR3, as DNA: TGTGCCATCAACCCTAGCGGGAGAAAGCAAGAGACCCAGTACTTC. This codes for CAINPSGRKQETQYF.

The CDR3 DNA sequence: TGTGCCAGCAATCAACGGGGGAGGGTCGGGGAGCTGTTTTTT. This codes for CASNQRGRVGELFF. This chain connects TRBV6-5 to TRBJ2-2; TRBD2 aligns across 7 bases. V lost 7 bases to trimming and J lost 7 bases; unmatched junction nucleotides: 9. The CDR3 loop spans 14 amino acids. Germline V gene sequence: CDR1 MNHEY, CDR2 SVGAGI.

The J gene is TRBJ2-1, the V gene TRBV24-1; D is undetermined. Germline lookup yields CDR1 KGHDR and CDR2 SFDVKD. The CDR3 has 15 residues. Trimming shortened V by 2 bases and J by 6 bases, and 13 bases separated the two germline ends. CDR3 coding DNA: TGTGCCACCAGTGATTCCAGGATCTTGGGCAATGAGCAGTTCTTC. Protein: CATSDSRILGNEQFF.

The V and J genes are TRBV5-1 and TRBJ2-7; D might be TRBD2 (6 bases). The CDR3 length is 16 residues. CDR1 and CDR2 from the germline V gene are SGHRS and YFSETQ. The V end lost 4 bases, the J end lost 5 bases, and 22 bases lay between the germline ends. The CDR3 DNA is TGCGCCAGCAGCCCGAGGGGTTGGAGTGGAGGGGACGAGCAGTACTTC. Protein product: CASSPRGWSGGDEQYF. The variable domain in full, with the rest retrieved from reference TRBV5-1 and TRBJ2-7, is KAGVTQTPRYLIKTRGQQVTLSCSPISGHRSVSWYQQTPGQGLQFLFEYFSETQRNKGNFPGRFSGRQFSNSRSEMNVSTLELGDSALYLCASSPRGWSGGDEQYFGPGTRLTVT.

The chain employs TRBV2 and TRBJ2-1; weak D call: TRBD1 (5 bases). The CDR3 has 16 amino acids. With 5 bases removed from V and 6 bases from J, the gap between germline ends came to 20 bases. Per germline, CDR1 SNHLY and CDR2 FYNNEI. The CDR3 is CASSFEQDPSINEQFF. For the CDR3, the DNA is TGTGCCAGCAGTTTCGAACAGGATCCATCCATCAATGAGCAGTTCTTC. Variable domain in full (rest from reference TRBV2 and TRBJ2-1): EPEVTQTPSHQVTQMGQEVILRCVPISNHLYFYWYRQILGQKVEFLVSFYNNEISEKSEIFDDQFSVERPDGSNFTLKIRSTKLEDSAMYFCASSFEQDPSINEQFFGPGTRLTVL.